The 28 T cell receptor beta chains given below trace back to one sample, sequenced in a study of radiation and T cells in renal cell carcinoma. The protocol was immunoSEQ multiplex PCR, while the TCRdb copy is restricted to in-frame clones and leaves out a portion. Of roughly 130,000 clones detected, 85% to 90% appear once; the ten largest clones hold 4.5% to 7.5%. Time point given: blood 2 weeks post-SBRT. Specified treatment: 15 Gy SBRT to primary tumor, nephrectomy 4 weeks later. Sequences were derived from blood, sampled from a patient whose treatment included radiotherapy and nephrectomy. The receptors originated from a woman between 65 and 79 years old with renal cell carcinoma.

The chain joins TRBV7-2 to TRBJ1-5; 12 bases match TRBD1. CDR1 and CDR2 from the germline V gene are SGHTA and FQGNSA. V dropped 5 bases and J dropped 7; count of bases not matched to a gene: 3. CDR3 length: 14 amino acids. This CDR3 is CASSVGTGGQPQHF. DNA for the CDR3: TGTGCCAGCAGCGTCGGGACAGGGGGCCAGCCCCAGCATTTT.

The V call is TRBV12-2, the J call TRBJ1-1. TRBV12-2 is given as a pseudogene. The CDR3 runs to 11 residues. CDR3 amino acids: CASRAHTEAFF. In DNA, the CDR3 is TGTGCAAGTCGCGCCCACACTGAAGCTTTCTTT.

CDR3 region: CASSYPARGLGNTIYF. CDR3 in DNA: TGTGCCAGCAGTTACCCCGCGCGGGGGTTGGGAAACACCATATATTTT. J is TRBJ1-3 and V is TRBV6-6, with a weak D call TRBD1 (5 bases). Germline values: CDR1 MNHNY, CDR2 SVGAGI (reference sequence). With 2 bases removed from V and 4 bases from J, the gap between germline ends came to 15 bases. The CDR3 loop spans 16 amino acids.

The chain has TRBV7-2 and TRBJ2-3; TRBD2 matches at 9 bases. V lost 2 bases, J lost 5 bases, and 14 bases stayed unmatched. Germline-derived CDR1 and CDR2 are SGHTA and FQGNSA. This CDR3 has 18 residues. The chain's CDR3 is CASSLRPIAGATRDTQYF. CDR3 coding DNA: TGTGCCAGCAGCTTACGCCCTATAGCGGGGGCTACCAGAGATACGCAGTATTTT.

J is TRBJ1-2 and V is TRBV7-9, with 7 bases matching TRBD1. Germline V gene data show CDR1 as SEHNR and CDR2 as FQNEAQ (reference sequence). The CDR3 spans 17 residues. Trimming removed 7 bases from V and 1 base from J; junction bases left unmatched: 15. Written as DNA, the CDR3 is TGTGCCAGCACCTCCCTAAAGGGACAGCGATTTAACTATGGCTACACCTTC. Translated: CASTSLKGQRFNYGYTF.

This chain links TRBV7-2 with TRBJ1-2, with D unresolved. In germline, CDR1 is SGHTA, CDR2 FQGNSA. The V and J ends lost 6 bases and 0 bases respectively, with 8 bases between them. The length of the CDR3 is 13 residues. CDR3 region: CASRAPSNYGYTF. In DNA form, the CDR3 reads TGTGCCAGCAGAGCCCCGTCTAACTATGGCTACACCTTC.

The chain carries TRBV29-1 and TRBJ1-1, with D possibly being TRBD1 (6 bases). The CDR3 covers 12 residues. Germline V gene data show CDR1 as SQVTM and CDR2 as ANQGSEA. Deletions cut 7 bases from V and 1 base from J, with 10 bases between. In nucleotides, the CDR3 is TGCAGCGGCGGAGGGGGGAACACTGAAGCTTTCTTT. It yields the protein CSGGGGNTEAFF.

The chain carries TRBV5-1 and TRBJ2-6; D not resolved. Germline V CDR1 and CDR2: SGHRS, YFSETQ. Trimming removed 0 bases at V and 0 bases at J, with 4 bases between. This CDR3 contains 15 residues. CDR3 region: CASSLVSSGANVLTF. Here the CDR3 DNA reads TGCGCCAGCAGCTTGGTTAGCTCTGGGGCCAACGTCCTGACTTTC.

The chain recombines TRBV30 with TRBJ2-3, with no clear D. The V and J ends lost 3 bases and 5 bases respectively, with 18 bases between them. Germline loops: CDR1 GTSNPN, CDR2 SVGIG (reference sequence). The CDR3 loop spans 15 amino acids. The CDR3 is CAWRGFTQVGDTQYF. Written as DNA, the CDR3 is TGTGCCTGGAGGGGTTTTACCCAGGTGGGAGATACGCAGTATTTT.

V and J are TRBV4-2 and TRBJ2-7; D may match TRBD1 or TRBD2 (5 bases each). The germline V and J ends were trimmed by 1 base and 5 bases, with 18 bases remaining between them. Germline V gives CDR1 LGHNA, CDR2 YNFKEQ. The CDR3 covers 16 residues. DNA of the CDR3: TGTGCCAGCAGCCAAGGCACCGGGACCCTCGAAGACGAGCAGTACTTC. This encodes CASSQGTGTLEDEQYF.

The gene calls are TRBV6-4 and TRBJ2-6; 7 nucleotides line up with TRBD1. CDR1 and CDR2 (germline): MRHNA, SNTAGT. The J segment lost 0 bases and the V segment lost 4 bases, leaving 9 bases of the junction unmatched. The CDR3 is made up of 18 amino acids. The CDR3 is CASSAYGTAISGANVLTF. CDR3 nucleotide sequence: TGTGCCAGCAGTGCGTATGGGACAGCCATCTCTGGGGCCAACGTCCTGACTTTC.

The J gene is TRBJ1-5, the V gene TRBV27, with TRBD1 matching over 7 bases. Germline V gene sequence: CDR1 MNHEY, CDR2 SMNVEV (reference sequence). The CDR3 has 16 amino acids. Germline trimming cut 3 bases from V and 7 bases from J; bases unmatched to any gene: 12. The CDR3 sequence is CASSFEARGGRQPQHF. The CDR3, as DNA: TGTGCCAGCAGTTTTGAAGCTCGAGGGGGCAGGCAGCCCCAGCATTTT.

The chain uses TRBV6-5 and TRBJ1-2; 7 bases match TRBD1. CDR3 length equals 14 residues. Germline V gene lookup returns CDR1 MNHEY and CDR2 SVGAGI. V dropped 4 bases and J dropped 8; count of bases not matched to a gene: 10. The CDR3 spells CASSSYRGMKGYTF. The DNA of the CDR3 is TGTGCCAGCAGTTCCTACAGGGGAATGAAGGGCTACACCTTC.

This clone was seen only once. The chain joins TRBV28 to TRBJ2-1; the D gene is possibly TRBD2 (8 bases). From germline, CDR1 is MDHEN and CDR2 SYDVKM. V was clipped by 4 bases and J by 7 bases, with 17 bases between them. This CDR3 is built from 15 residues. CDR3 protein: CASSSGGSGGNEQFF. The CDR3 DNA follows: TGTGCCAGCAGTTCAGGGGGAAGCGGGGGAAATGAGCAGTTCTTC.

V gene TRBV30 combines with J gene TRBJ1-5; D remains unclear. The germline V gene has CDR1 GTSNPN and CDR2 SVGIG (reference sequence). The CDR3 runs 11 residues. V was trimmed by 3 bases and J by 7 bases, leaving 7 bases between them. Here the CDR3 DNA reads TGTGCCTGGAGCAAGGGACAGCCCCAGCATTTT. This sequence encodes CAWSKGQPQHF.

The chain employs TRBV5-6 and TRBJ1-6; the D gene is possibly TRBD1 (5 bases). The CDR3 runs to 14 residues. The germline V gene encodes CDR1 SGHDT and CDR2 YYEEEE. V lost 0 bases and J 13 bases, leaving 14 bases between the germline ends. The CDR3 spells CASSLGQGPQPLHF. The CDR3 DNA follows: TGTGCCAGCAGCTTGGGGCAGGGACCCCAGCCCCTCCACTTT.

This rearrangement joins TRBV5-1 to TRBJ2-2; D is ambiguous. This CDR3 contains 15 residues. Germline V gene sequence: CDR1 SGHRS, CDR2 YFSETQ. With 4 bases removed from V and 1 base from J, the gap between germline ends came to 11 bases. This CDR3 reads CASSASLVNTGELFF. CDR3 nucleotide sequence: TGCGCCAGCAGCGCCTCCCTCGTGAACACCGGGGAGCTGTTTTTT. Filled out from reference TRBV5-1 and TRBJ2-2, the complete variable domain reads KAGVTQTPRYLIKTRGQQVTLSCSPISGHRSVSWYQQTPGQGLQFLFEYFSETQRNKGNFPGRFSGRQFSNSRSEMNVSTLELGDSALYLCASSASLVNTGELFFGEGSRLTVL.

The V call is TRBV6-5, the J call TRBJ1-2, with D uncertain. Germline CDR1 is MNHEY and CDR2 is SVGAGI. The germline V and J ends were trimmed by 2 bases and 6 bases, with 19 bases remaining between them. The CDR3 has 16 residues. The CDR3 bases are TGTGCCAGCAGTTACGATTTACCGGGTGACCTAAATGGCTACACCTTC. Its translation is CASSYDLPGDLNGYTF.

The chain joins TRBV6-5 to TRBJ1-1; D call uncertain. CDR1 is MNHEY and CDR2 is SVGAGI in the germline V gene. This CDR3 is built from 14 residues. The ends were cut back, 6 bases at V and 1 base at J, with 12 bases in the middle. The CDR3 nucleotides read TGTGCCAGCAGCTCTCGCACGAAGAACACTGAAGCTTTCTTT. Translated, it gives CASSSRTKNTEAFF.

The chain couples TRBV6-5 to TRBJ1-5, with 7 bases matching TRBD1. Germline V gene data show CDR1 as MNHEY and CDR2 as SVGAGI. The CDR3 sequence is 15 residues long. The ends lost 2 bases at V and 8 bases at J; junction bases unmatched: 9. Written as DNA, the CDR3 is TGTGCCAGCAGTTACCCCGGGACAGCGCTGGAGCCCCAGCATTTT. Protein: CASSYPGTALEPQHF.

This sequence joins TRBV7-3 and TRBJ2-3; D unresolved. V lost 2 bases, J lost 6 bases, and 6 bases lay in between. Germline values: CDR1 SGHTA, CDR2 FQGTGA. The CDR3 extends over 12 amino acids. The CDR3 region is CASSLFGDTQYF. The CDR3, as DNA: TGTGCCAGCAGCTTATTCGGCGATACGCAGTATTTT. Full variable domain (missing parts from reference TRBV7-3 and TRBJ2-3): GAGVSQTPSNKVTEKGKYVELRCDPISGHTALYWYRQSLGQGPEFLIYFQGTGAADDSGLPNDRFFAVRPEGSVSTLKIQRTERGDSAVYLCASSLFGDTQYFGPGTRLTVL.

This chain links TRBV28 with TRBJ2-3; possibly TRBD2 for D (5 bases). Germline CDR1 and CDR2: MDHEN and SYDVKM. Trimming left V 2 bases short and J 3 bases short, with 12 bases between. The CDR3 runs to 15 residues. Here the CDR3 DNA reads TGTGCCAGCAGTTTACCCGGGGTGGGGACAGATACGCAGTATTTT. This translates into CASSLPGVGTDTQYF. The full variable domain, its missing parts supplied by reference TRBV28 and TRBJ2-3, is DVKVTQSSRYLVKRTGEKVFLECVQDMDHENMFWYRQDPGLGLRLIYFSYDVKMKEKGDIPEGYSVSREKKERFSLILESASTNQTSMYLCASSLPGVGTDTQYFGPGTRLTVL.

This chain links TRBV6-5 with TRBJ1-5; D remains ambiguous. CDR1 MNHEY and CDR2 SVGAGI come from the germline V gene. CDR3 size: 13 residues. V gave up 5 bases and J gave up 7 bases, with 12 bases separating them. CDR3 region: CASSRSERQPQHF. The CDR3 region has the DNA TGTGCCAGCAGTCGCTCCGAGAGGCAGCCCCAGCATTTT.

The chain has TRBV19 and TRBJ1-5; D may be TRBD1 (5 bases). The germline CDR1 and CDR2 sequences are LNHDA and SQIVND (reference sequence). V lost 1 base and J lost 6, with 13 bases in between. This CDR3 is built from 15 residues. Here the CDR3 reads CASSIATGRGQPQHF. The DNA of the CDR3 is TGTGCCAGTAGTATAGCGACGGGGAGGGGTCAGCCCCAGCATTTT.

V is TRBV2 and J is TRBJ2-1; 8 nucleotides line up with TRBD1. The V gene end was trimmed by 6 bases and the J gene end by 4 bases; junction bases not matched to a gene: 8. Germline values: CDR1 SNHLY, CDR2 FYNNEI. The CDR3 is 15 residues long. Here the CDR3 DNA reads TGTGCCAGCAGCCCCGGACAGGGTACGTACAATGAGCAGTTCTTC. This codes for CASSPGQGTYNEQFF.

The rearrangement links TRBV6-1 to TRBJ1-1; maybe TRBD1 (6 bases). Germline V gene sequence: CDR1 MNHNS, CDR2 SASEGT. Trimming removed 0 bases from V and 5 bases from J, with 19 bases in between. The CDR3 is 17 amino acids. The DNA of the CDR3 is TGTGCCAGCAGTGAAGCGCAGGGTAGGGGGGCGCGGACTGAAGCTTTCTTT. This sequence encodes CASSEAQGRGARTEAFF.

This sequence joins TRBV11-3 and TRBJ2-6; tentative D call: TRBD1 (6 bases). The CDR3 runs 15 residues. CDR1 and CDR2 from the germline V gene are SGHNT and YENEEA. V lost 5 bases and J 0 bases, leaving 8 bases between the germline ends. DNA of the CDR3: TGTGCCAGCAGCAAAGGGGGCTCTGGGGCCAACGTCCTGACTTTC. Translating gives CASSKGGSGANVLTF.

This clone was seen once. The chain is built from TRBV4-3 and TRBJ1-2, with D tentatively TRBD1 (6 bases). V lost 2 bases to trimming and J lost 5 bases, with 9 bases between them. The germline V gene encodes CDR1 LGHNA and CDR2 YSLEER. The CDR3 extends over 13 amino acids. The CDR3 nucleotides read TGCGCCAGCAGCCAATCAGGGGTTTATGGCTACACCTTC. This translates into CASSQSGVYGYTF.